Below are 4 T cell receptor beta chains sequenced from a single sample in a study of cytotoxic CD8 clonotypes in ibrutinib-treated CLL. Repertoires were generated with immunoSEQ multiplex PCR, while TCRdb's copy carries only in-frame clones and drops some. Among about 150,000 clones, around 80% were seen once, and the ten largest hold around 13%. The input for sequencing was PBMCs, taken after 12 months of ibrutinib treatment. Source of these receptors: a human donor with chronic lymphocytic leukemia.

The rearrangement joins TRBV10-1 to TRBJ2-7; 9 bases are shared with TRBD1. The CDR3 is 13 amino acids. V gave up 6 bases and J gave up 6 bases; unmatched junction bases: 6. Per the germline V gene, CDR1 is WNHNN and CDR2 is SYGVQD (reference sequence). This CDR3 reads CASSPGTGSEQYF. In nucleotides, the CDR3 is TGCGCCAGCAGCCCCGGGACAGGGAGCGAGCAGTACTTC.

The rearrangement uses TRBV30 and TRBJ2-7; 7 nucleotides line up with TRBD2. J gave up 7 bases and V 2 bases, and 11 bases lay outside the gene matches. Germline CDR1 is GTSNPN and CDR2 is SVGIG (reference sequence). This CDR3 is built from 14 residues. In nucleotides, the CDR3 is TGTGCCTGGAGTTATGCGGGAGTGCCCAAGGAGCAGTACTTC. This sequence encodes CAWSYAGVPKEQYF. Using reference TRBV30 and TRBJ2-7 for the parts outside the CDR3, the full variable domain is SQTIHQWPATLVQPVGSPLSLECTVEGTSNPNLYWYRQAAGRGLQLLFYSVGIGQISSEVPQNLSASRPQDRQFILSSKKLLLSDSGFYLCAWSYAGVPKEQYFGPGTRLTVT.

This chain connects TRBV7-9 to TRBJ2-7; no definite D call. The CDR3 loop spans 13 amino acids. Trimming left V 2 bases short and J 3 bases short, with 8 bases between. In germline, CDR1 is SEHNR, CDR2 FQNEAQ (reference sequence). The CDR3 is CASSLTTRYEQYF. CDR3 sequence (DNA): TGTGCCAGCAGCTTAACTACGCGCTACGAGCAGTACTTC.

V gene TRBV7-2 combines with J gene TRBJ2-3; 8 bases are shared with TRBD2. The V gene end was trimmed by 3 bases and the J gene end by 0 bases; junction bases not matched to a gene: 2. This CDR3 region has 15 residues. The V gene's germline CDR1 is SGHTA and CDR2 FQGNSA. In DNA, the CDR3 is TGTGCCAGCAGCTTTTCTAGCGGGAGCACAGATACGCAGTATTTT. Protein: CASSFSSGSTDTQYF. The whole variable domain, remainder taken from reference TRBV7-2 and TRBJ2-3, is GAGVSQSPSNKVTEKGKDVELRCDPISGHTALYWYRQSLGQGLEFLIYFQGNSAPDKSGLPSDRFSAERTGGSVSTLTIQRTQQEDSAVYLCASSFSSGSTDTQYFGPGTRLTVL.